This TCR beta chain was identified in a study of cytomegalovirus exposure and HLA in healthy donors. For this clone: Its antigen is unknown.

Trimming left V 2 bases short and J 1 base short, with 8 bases between. The CDR3 has 14 amino acids. CDR1 and CDR2 (germline): MNHEY, SVGAGI. Findings and limits, study-wide: From TCR beta sequences, most subjects' HLA-A and HLA-B alleles were reportedly predicted accurately.

Primers included in the PCR were 60 Vbeta and 13 Jbeta primers. Libraries were prepared by immunoSEQ multiplex PCR; TCRdb keeps only in-frame clonotypes and omits some of them. The sample shows fewer than 200,000 clones, roughly 80% of them seen only once. At collection, donors were nominally healthy, but unrecorded immune exposures were probable. The J gene is TRBJ1-1, the V gene TRBV6-5, with D possibly TRBD1 on 5 matching bases. The sequenced sample was PBMCs. The receptor comes from a man aged 35 to 55 in good health and CMV-seropositive. This CDR3 reads CASSYTGENTEAFF. The CDR3 DNA sequence: TGTGCCAGCAGTTACACGGGGGAGAACACTGAAGCTTTCTTT.